This TCR beta chain was sequenced during a study of a mutant IDH1 vaccine in newly diagnosed glioma. Across the study: Investigators started vaccination 4-6 weeks after radiotherapy alone, or with temozolomide cycles.

To note about this clone: Its antigen is not known.

Assay used: immunoSEQ multiplex PCR; TCRdb lists only in-frame clones, some missing. The sample contains almost 95,000 clones, roughly nine tenths of which appear only once. The sample's time point: week 47, end of study. A 20-mer mutant IDH1 peptide at 300 ug was injected subcutaneously with topical imiquimod. Material: PBMCs, obtained from a glioma patient whose treatment included an IDH1 peptide vaccine. This clonotype originated in a woman aged 45-65 years with glioma.

Here the CDR3 DNA reads TGTGCCAGCAGCTCAGGGGACGAAACAGATACGCAGTATTTT. It codes for CASSSGDETDTQYF. The V and J genes are TRBV7-3 and TRBJ2-3; D might be TRBD1 (6 bases). Trimming pared 4 bases from V and 3 bases from J, leaving 11 bases between. This CDR3 comprises 14 residues. The V gene's germline CDR1 is SGHTA and CDR2 FQGTGA.